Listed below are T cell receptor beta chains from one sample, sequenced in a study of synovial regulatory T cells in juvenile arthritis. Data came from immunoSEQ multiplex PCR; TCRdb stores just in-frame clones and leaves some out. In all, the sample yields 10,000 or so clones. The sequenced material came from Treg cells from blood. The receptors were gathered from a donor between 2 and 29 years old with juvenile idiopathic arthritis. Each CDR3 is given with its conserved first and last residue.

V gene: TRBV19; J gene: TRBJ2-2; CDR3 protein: CATNPGPNTGELFF
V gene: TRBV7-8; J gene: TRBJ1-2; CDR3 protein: CASSLSDRERYTF
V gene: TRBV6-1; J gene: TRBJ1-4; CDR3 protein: CASRVDEKLFF
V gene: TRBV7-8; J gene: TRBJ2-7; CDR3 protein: CASSLVHHGAGEQYF
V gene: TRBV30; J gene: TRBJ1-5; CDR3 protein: CAWSDGSNQPQHF
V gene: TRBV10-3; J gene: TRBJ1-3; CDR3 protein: CAITRESSGNTIYF
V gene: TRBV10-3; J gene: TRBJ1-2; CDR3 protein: CAISESKPGTGGGYTF
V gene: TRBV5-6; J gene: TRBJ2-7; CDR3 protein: CASSDRGYEQYF
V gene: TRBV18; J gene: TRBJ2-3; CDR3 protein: CASSPEGRTDTQYF
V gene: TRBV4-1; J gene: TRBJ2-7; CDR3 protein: CASSYTGTSGKGVPIEQYF
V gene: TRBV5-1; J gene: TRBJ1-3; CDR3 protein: CASSLGPGNTIYF
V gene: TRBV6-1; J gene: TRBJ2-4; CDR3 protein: CASGRLAGGPRRDF
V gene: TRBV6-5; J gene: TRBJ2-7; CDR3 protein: CASSRGQPYEQYF
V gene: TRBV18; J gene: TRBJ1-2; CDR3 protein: CASSRTGGEGYTF
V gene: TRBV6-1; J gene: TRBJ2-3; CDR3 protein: CASSDPPHSGRRADTQYF
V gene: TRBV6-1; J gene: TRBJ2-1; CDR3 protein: CASRGDRHNEQFF
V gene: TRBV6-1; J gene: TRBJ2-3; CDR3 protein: CASSEVGPWGTQYF
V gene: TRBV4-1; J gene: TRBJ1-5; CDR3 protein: CASSQVEGGGNQPQHF
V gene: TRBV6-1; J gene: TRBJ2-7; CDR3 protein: CASTAGVGQEYF
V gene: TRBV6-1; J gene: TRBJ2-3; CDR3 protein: CASSVTGLPDTQYF
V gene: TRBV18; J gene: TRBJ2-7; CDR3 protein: CASSPGYLAGSYEQYF
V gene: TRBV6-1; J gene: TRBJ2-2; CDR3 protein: CASSEVRRTGELFF
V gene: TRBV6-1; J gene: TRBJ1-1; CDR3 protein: CASSRLNTEAFF
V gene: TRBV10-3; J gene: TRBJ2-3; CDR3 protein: CAISAADTQYF
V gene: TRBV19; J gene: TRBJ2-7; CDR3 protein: CASTLGQPRMLYF
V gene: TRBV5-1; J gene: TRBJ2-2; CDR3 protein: CASSRDGRIVELFF
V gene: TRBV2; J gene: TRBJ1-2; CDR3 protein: CASSNRGHGYTF
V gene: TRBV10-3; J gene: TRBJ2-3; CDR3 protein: CAIGSSGSTDTQYF
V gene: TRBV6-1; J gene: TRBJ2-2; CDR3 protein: CASSLTNTGELFF
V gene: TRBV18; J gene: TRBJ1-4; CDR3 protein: CASSPLSGPSTNEKLFF
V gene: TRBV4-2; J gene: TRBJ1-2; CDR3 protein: CASSQAGLYGYTF
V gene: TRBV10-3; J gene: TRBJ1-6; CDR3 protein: CATSGERSYNSPLHF
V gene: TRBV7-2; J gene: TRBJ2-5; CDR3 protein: CASMFRVGETQYF
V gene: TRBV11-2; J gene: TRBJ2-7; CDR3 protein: CASSPGIRGYEQYF